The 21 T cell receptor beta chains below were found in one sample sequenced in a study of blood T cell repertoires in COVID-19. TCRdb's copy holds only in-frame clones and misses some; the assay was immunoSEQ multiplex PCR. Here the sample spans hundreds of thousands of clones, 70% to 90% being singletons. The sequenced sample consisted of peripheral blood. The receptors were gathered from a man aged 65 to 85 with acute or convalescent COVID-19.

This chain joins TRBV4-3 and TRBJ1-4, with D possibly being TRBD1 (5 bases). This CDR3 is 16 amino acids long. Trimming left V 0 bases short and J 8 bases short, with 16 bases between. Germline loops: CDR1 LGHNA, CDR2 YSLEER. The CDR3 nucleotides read TGCGCCAGCAGCCAAGAGGGGATTGGGGAGGGGGAAAAACTGTTTTTT. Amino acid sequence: CASSQEGIGEGEKLFF.

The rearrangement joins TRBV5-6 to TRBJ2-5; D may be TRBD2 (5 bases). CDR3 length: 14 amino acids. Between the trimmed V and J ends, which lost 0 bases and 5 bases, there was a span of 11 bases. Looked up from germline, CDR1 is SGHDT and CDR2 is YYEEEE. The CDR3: CASSLVTGEETQYF. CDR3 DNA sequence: TGTGCCAGCAGCTTGGTAACTGGGGAGGAGACCCAGTACTTC.

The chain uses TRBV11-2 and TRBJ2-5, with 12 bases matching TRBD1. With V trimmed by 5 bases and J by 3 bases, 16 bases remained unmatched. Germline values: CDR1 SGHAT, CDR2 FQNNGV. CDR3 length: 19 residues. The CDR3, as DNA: TGTGCCAGCAGCCTATCGGAGGCGAGGGACAGGGGGCTTAAAGAGACCCAGTACTTC. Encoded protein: CASSLSEARDRGLKETQYF.

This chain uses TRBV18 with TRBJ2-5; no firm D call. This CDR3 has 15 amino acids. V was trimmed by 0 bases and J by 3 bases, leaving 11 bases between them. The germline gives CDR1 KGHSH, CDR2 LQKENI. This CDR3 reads CASSPPAATKETQYF. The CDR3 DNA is TGTGCCAGCTCACCACCGGCGGCGACGAAAGAGACCCAGTACTTC.

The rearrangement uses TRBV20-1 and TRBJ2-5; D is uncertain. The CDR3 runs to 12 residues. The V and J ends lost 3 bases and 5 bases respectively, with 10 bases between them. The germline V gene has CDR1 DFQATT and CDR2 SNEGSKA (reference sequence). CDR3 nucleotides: TGCAGTGCTAGTTCACTCGGGGAGACCCAGTACTTC. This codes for CSASSLGETQYF.

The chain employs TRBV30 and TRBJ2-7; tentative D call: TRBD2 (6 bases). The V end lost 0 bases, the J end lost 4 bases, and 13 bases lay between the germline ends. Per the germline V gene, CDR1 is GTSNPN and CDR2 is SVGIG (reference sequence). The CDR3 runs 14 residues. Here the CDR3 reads CAWSVGGKGYEQYF. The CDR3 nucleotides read TGTGCCTGGAGTGTCGGGGGTAAGGGATACGAGCAGTACTTC.

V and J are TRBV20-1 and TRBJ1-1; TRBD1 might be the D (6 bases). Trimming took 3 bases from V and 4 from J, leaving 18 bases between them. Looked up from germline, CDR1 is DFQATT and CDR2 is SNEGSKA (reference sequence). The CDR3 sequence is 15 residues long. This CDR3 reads CSASGPYTGPTEAFF. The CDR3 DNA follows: TGCAGTGCTAGTGGTCCCTATACAGGGCCCACTGAAGCTTTCTTT.

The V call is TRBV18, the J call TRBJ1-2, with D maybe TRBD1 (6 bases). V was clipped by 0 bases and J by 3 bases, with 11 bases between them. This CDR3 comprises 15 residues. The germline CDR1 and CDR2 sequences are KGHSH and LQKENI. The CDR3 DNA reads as TGTGCCAGCTCACCACCCACCCAGGGGTACTATGGCTACACCTTC. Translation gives CASSPPTQGYYGYTF.

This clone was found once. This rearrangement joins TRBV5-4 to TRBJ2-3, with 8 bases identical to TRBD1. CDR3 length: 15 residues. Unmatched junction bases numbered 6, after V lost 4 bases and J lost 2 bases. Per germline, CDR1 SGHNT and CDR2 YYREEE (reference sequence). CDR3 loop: CASSPGQGTTDTQYF. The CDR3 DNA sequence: TGTGCCAGCAGCCCCGGACAGGGCACCACAGATACGCAGTATTTT.

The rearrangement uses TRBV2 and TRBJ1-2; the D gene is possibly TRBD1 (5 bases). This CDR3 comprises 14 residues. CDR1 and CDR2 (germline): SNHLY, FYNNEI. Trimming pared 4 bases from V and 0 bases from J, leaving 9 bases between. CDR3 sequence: CASSGGQPNYGYTF. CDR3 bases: TGTGCCAGCAGTGGAGGACAACCTAACTATGGCTACACCTTC.

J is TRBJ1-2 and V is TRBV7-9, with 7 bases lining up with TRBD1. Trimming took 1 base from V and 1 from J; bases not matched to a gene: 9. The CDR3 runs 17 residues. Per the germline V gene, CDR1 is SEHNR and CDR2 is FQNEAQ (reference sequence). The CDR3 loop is CASSLVGQSVGNYGYTF. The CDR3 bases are TGTGCCAGCAGCTTAGTGGGACAGAGCGTTGGTAACTATGGCTACACCTTC.

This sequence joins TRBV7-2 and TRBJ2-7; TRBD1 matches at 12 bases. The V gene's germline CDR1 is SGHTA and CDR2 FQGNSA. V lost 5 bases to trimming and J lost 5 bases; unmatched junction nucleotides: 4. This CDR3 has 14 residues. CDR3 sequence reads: CASSAGQGANEQYF. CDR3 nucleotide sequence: TGTGCCAGCAGCGCGGGACAGGGGGCGAACGAGCAGTACTTC.

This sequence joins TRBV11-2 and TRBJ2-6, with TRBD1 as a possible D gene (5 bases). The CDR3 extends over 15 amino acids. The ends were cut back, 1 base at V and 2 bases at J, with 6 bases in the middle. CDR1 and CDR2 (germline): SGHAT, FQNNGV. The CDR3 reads CASSLVDTGANVLTF. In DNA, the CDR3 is TGTGCCAGCAGCTTAGTGGACACTGGGGCCAACGTCCTGACTTTC.

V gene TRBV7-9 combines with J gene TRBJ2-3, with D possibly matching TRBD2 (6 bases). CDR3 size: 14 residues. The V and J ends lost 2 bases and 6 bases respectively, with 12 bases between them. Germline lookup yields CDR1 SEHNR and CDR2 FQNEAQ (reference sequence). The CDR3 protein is CASSLSGGTDTQYF. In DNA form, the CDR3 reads TGTGCCAGCAGCTTATCGGGCGGGACCGATACGCAGTATTTT.

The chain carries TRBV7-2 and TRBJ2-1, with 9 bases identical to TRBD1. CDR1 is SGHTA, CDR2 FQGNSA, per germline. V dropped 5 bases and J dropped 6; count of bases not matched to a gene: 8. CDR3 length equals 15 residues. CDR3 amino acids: CASSVMGQGTNEQFF. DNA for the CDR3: TGTGCCAGCAGCGTCATGGGACAGGGTACCAATGAGCAGTTCTTC.

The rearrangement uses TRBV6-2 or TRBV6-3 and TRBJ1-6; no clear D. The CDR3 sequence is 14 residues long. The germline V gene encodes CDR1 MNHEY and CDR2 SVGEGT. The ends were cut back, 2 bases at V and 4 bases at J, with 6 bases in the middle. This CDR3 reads CASSYPSYNSPLHF. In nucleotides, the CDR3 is TGTGCCAGCAGTTACCCCAGTTATAATTCACCCCTCCACTTT.

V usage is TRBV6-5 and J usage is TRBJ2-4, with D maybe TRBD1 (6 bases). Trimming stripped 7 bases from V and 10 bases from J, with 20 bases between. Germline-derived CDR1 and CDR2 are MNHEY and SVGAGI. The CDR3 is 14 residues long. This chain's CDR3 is CASTPGELSGIQYF. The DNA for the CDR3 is TGTGCCAGCACCCCAGGGGAACTTTCGGGGATTCAGTACTTC.

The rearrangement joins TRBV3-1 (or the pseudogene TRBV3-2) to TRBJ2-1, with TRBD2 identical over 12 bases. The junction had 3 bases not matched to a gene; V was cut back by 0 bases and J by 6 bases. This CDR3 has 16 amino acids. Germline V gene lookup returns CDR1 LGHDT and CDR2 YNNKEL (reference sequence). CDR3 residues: CASSQERTSGTNEQFF. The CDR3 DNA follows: TGTGCCAGCAGCCAAGAGCGGACTAGCGGGACCAATGAGCAGTTCTTC.

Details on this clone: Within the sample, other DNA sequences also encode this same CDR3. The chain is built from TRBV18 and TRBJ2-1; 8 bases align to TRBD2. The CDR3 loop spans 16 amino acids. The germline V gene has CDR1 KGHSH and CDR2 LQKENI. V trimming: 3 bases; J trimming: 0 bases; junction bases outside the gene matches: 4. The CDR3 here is CASSPPSGSSYNEQFF. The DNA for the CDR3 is TGTGCCAGCTCACCCCCAAGCGGGAGCTCCTACAATGAGCAGTTCTTC.

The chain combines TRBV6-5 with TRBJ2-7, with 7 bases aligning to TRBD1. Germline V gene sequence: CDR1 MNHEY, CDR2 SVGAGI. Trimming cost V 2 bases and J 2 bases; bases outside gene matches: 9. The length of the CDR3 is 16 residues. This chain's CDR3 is CASSYHTNRGAYEQYF. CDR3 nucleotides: TGTGCCAGCAGTTACCATACAAACAGGGGAGCCTACGAGCAGTACTTC.

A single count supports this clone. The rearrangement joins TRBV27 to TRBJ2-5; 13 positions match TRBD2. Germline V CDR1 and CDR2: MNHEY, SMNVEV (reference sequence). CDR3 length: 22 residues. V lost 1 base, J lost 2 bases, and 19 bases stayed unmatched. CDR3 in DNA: TGTGCCAGCAGTTTATATCCCCCCGGACTAGCGGGAGATGTCCCCCCTCAAGAGACCCAGTACTTC. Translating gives CASSLYPPGLAGDVPPQETQYF.